The 23 T cell receptor beta chains below were found in one sample sequenced in a study of OX40 agonist ivuxolimab in advanced cancers. Only in-frame clones appear in the TCRdb table, and some are missing; sequencing was by immunoSEQ multiplex PCR. The repertoire has some 71,000 clones, less than 90% of them found once; the top ten carry around 0.73%. Sequenced material: CD4+ or CD8+ T cells sorted from blood, taken in a trial of the OX40 agonist ivuxolimab. The receptors were gathered from an adult with an advanced solid tumor such as melanoma, head and neck, liver or kidney cancer.

This clone was detected once. The V and J genes are TRBV7-9 and TRBJ2-5; 7 bases map to TRBD1. V lost 2 bases to trimming and J lost 5 bases; unmatched junction nucleotides: 5. This CDR3 region has 14 residues. Germline V gene lookup returns CDR1 SEHNR and CDR2 FQNEAQ (reference sequence). CDR3 protein: CASSLRGGVETQYF. The CDR3 bases are TGTGCCAGCAGCTTAAGAGGGGGCGTCGAGACCCAGTACTTC. Full variable domain (rest looked up from reference TRBV7-9 and TRBJ2-5): DTGVSQNPRHKITKRGQNVTFRCDPISEHNRLYWYRQTLGQGPEFLTYFQNEAQLEKSRLLSDRFSAERPKGSFSTLEIQRTEQGDSAMYLCASSLRGGVETQYFGPGTRLLVL.

This rearrangement joins TRBV28 to TRBJ2-5; tentative D call: TRBD1 (6 bases). The V end lost 6 bases, the J end lost 1 base, and 15 bases lay between the germline ends. Germline CDR1 and CDR2: MDHEN and SYDVKM. CDR3 length: 15 residues. The CDR3 region is CASSSRTVTQETQYF. The CDR3 DNA reads as TGTGCCAGCAGCTCTAGGACAGTAACCCAAGAGACCCAGTACTTC.

V usage is TRBV30 and J usage is TRBJ2-6; D gene ambiguous. This CDR3 has 17 amino acids. Trimming took 3 bases from V and 4 from J, leaving 19 bases between them. In germline, CDR1 is GTSNPN, CDR2 SVGIG (reference sequence). For the CDR3, the DNA is TGTGCCTGGAGCTATTGGCGCGTCTCGATAGGGGCCAACGTCCTGACTTTC. Translation: CAWSYWRVSIGANVLTF.

Comment on this clone: Additional DNA sequences in this sample encode the identical CDR3. The chain employs TRBV5-4 and TRBJ2-2; 8 bases are a match to TRBD2. This CDR3 spans 16 amino acids. Germline V gene lookup returns CDR1 SGHNT and CDR2 YYREEE (reference sequence). The trim removed 4 bases at V and 6 bases at J, leaving 11 bases unmatched. The CDR3 loop is CASSPREGDDAGELFF. The CDR3 DNA is TGTGCCAGCAGCCCTCGGGAGGGGGATGATGCCGGGGAGCTGTTTTTT.

This clone was counted a few times. The CDR3 region has the DNA TGTGCCATCAATGACGGAAATCAGCCCCAGCATTTT. Protein sequence: CAINDGNQPQHF. The chain recombines TRBV10-3 with TRBJ1-5; D unresolved. This CDR3 region has 12 residues. Germline V gene lookup returns CDR1 ENHRY and CDR2 SYGVKD. Trimming took 7 bases from V and 4 from J, leaving 8 bases between them.

The genes are TRBV9 and TRBJ1-4; 8 nucleotides line up with TRBD1. After removal of 4 bases from V and 3 bases from J, the junction contained 5 bases not matched to a gene. CDR3 length equals 15 residues. Germline V lookup: CDR1 SGDLS, CDR2 YYNGEE. The CDR3 DNA reads as TGTGCCAGCAGCCCGTGGACAGGGTCTAATGAAAAACTGTTTTTT. It yields the protein CASSPWTGSNEKLFF.

CDR3 sequence reads: CASGAGGYEQYF. The DNA for the CDR3 is TGTGCCAGCGGGGCGGGAGGCTACGAGCAGTACTTC. The chain uses TRBV6-6 and TRBJ2-7; 8 bases agree with TRBD2. Looked up from germline, CDR1 is MNHNY and CDR2 is SVGAGI (reference sequence). The CDR3 sequence is 12 residues long. Trimming at V came to 8 bases and at J to 3 bases, leaving 3 bases not matched to a gene.

This clone was observed a single time. Within the sample, other DNA sequences also encode this same CDR3. CDR3 loop: CSALISRGLGGYTF. CDR3 in DNA: TGCAGCGCATTGATAAGTAGGGGGCTGGGGGGCTACACCTTC. The J gene is TRBJ1-2, the V gene TRBV29-1; 7 nucleotides align to TRBD1. Germline CDR1 is SQVTM and CDR2 is ANQGSEA. V lost 7 bases, J lost 8 bases, and 16 bases stayed unmatched. The CDR3 sequence is 14 residues long. Filled out from reference TRBV29-1 and TRBJ1-2, the complete variable domain reads SAVISQKPSRDICQRGTSLTIQCQVDSQVTMMFWYRQQPGQSLTLIATANQGSEATYESGFVIDKFPISRPNLTFSTLTVSNMSPEDSSIYLCSALISRGLGGYTFGSGTRLTVV.

The J gene is TRBJ2-5, the V gene TRBV28; TRBD1 might be the D (6 bases). The J call is in doubt because the DNA end fits TRBJ2-7 better. Germline CDR1 reads MDHEN; CDR2 reads SYDVKM. The CDR3 is made up of 12 amino acids. The DNA of the CDR3 is TGTGCCAGCAGTGACAGGCTCCACGAGCAGTACTTC. This gives the protein CASSDRLHEQYF.

The rearrangement joins TRBV29-1 to TRBJ2-3; TRBD1 matches at 8 bases. This CDR3 has 13 residues. The trim removed 2 bases at V and 9 bases at J, leaving 7 bases unmatched. Germline CDR1 reads SQVTM; CDR2 reads ANQGSEA. CDR3 DNA: TGCAGCGTTGAAAGGGGTCAGGGGGCGACGCAGTATTTT. Translating gives CSVERGQGATQYF.

The chain carries TRBV7-6 and TRBJ2-3, with 8 bases lining up with TRBD2. The CDR3 is made up of 15 amino acids. The J segment lost 2 bases and the V segment lost 1 base, leaving 2 bases of the junction unmatched. Germline loops: CDR1 SGHVS, CDR2 FNYEAQ. The CDR3 here is CASSLVGLDTDTQYF. The CDR3 coding sequence is TGTGCCAGCAGCTTAGTGGGACTAGACACAGATACGCAGTATTTT.

The sample holds one count of this clone. The CDR3 spells CASSPGLARYNEQFF. The CDR3 DNA follows: TGTGCCAGCTCACCAGGACTAGCACGATACAATGAGCAGTTCTTC. This chain joins TRBV18 and TRBJ2-1, with 8 bases identical to TRBD2. CDR3 length: 15 amino acids. V lost 2 bases and J lost 4; bases outside the gene matches: 4. CDR1 is KGHSH, CDR2 LQKENI, per germline.

This chain joins TRBV5-6 and TRBJ1-5; D not certain. The ends were cut back, 0 bases at V and 9 bases at J, with 13 bases in the middle. Germline V lookup: CDR1 SGHDT, CDR2 YYEEEE. This CDR3 region has 14 residues. CDR3 nucleotides: TGTGCCAGCAGCTTGGAAGGCCAGGAACTGCCCCAGCATTTT. This codes for CASSLEGQELPQHF.

The V call is TRBV11-2, the J call TRBJ2-2; D remains ambiguous. The length of the CDR3 is 12 residues. The germline V gene has CDR1 SGHAT and CDR2 FQNNGV. V was pared by 3 bases and J by 7 bases, with 6 bases between. Here the CDR3 DNA reads TGTGCCAGCAGCTTTAACGGCGGGGAGCTGTTTTTT. Translated: CASSFNGGELFF.

The rearrangement joins TRBV4-1 to TRBJ1-4; 7 nucleotides align to TRBD1. Germline V gives CDR1 MGHRA, CDR2 YSYEKL. V lost 2 bases to trimming and J lost 11 bases; unmatched junction nucleotides: 11. The CDR3 length is 15 residues. The chain's CDR3 is CASSQWDSSEGKLFF. CDR3 nucleotide sequence: TGCGCCAGCAGCCAATGGGACAGTTCGGAGGGGAAACTGTTTTTT.

The rearrangement links TRBV30 to TRBJ2-7; TRBD2 agrees at 7 bases. The length of the CDR3 is 13 residues. Germline lookup yields CDR1 GTSNPN and CDR2 SVGIG (reference sequence). CDR3 in amino acids: CVGSGMSTGEQYF. Here the CDR3 DNA reads TGTGTCGGGAGCGGGATGTCTACGGGGGAGCAGTACTTC.

This clone was observed a single time. The genes are TRBV5-4 and TRBJ2-3; possible D gene TRBD1, 5 bases. Deletions cut 1 base from V and 2 bases from J, with 11 bases between. The CDR3 length is 15 residues. Germline CDR1 reads SGHNT; CDR2 reads YYREEE (reference sequence). The CDR3 loop is CASSLTGRDTDTQYF. The DNA for the CDR3 is TGTGCCAGCAGCTTGACAGGCAGGGACACAGATACGCAGTATTTT.

The chain carries TRBV15 and TRBJ2-3; 7 bases are a match to TRBD1. This CDR3 comprises 17 residues. Germline lookup yields CDR1 LNHNV and CDR2 YYDKDF (reference sequence). J was trimmed by 5 bases and V by 2 bases; bases with no gene match: 13. The CDR3 DNA sequence: TGTGCCACCAGCAGACCCCCGGGACAGCCGAGGGGAGATACGCAGTATTTT. Encoded protein: CATSRPPGQPRGDTQYF.

This clone occurred once. The J gene is TRBJ2-3, the V gene TRBV7-8, with D unclear. Germline CDR1 is SGHVS and CDR2 is FQNEAQ. Trimming took 2 bases from V and 4 from J, leaving 7 bases between them. CDR3 length: 13 amino acids. CDR3 coding DNA: TGTGCCAGCAGCTTAAGTGCGGCAGATACGCAGTATTTT. This codes for CASSLSAADTQYF.

J is TRBJ2-1 and V is TRBV5-1; TRBD2 agrees at 9 bases. The germline V gene encodes CDR1 SGHRS and CDR2 YFSETQ. Germline trimming cut 3 bases from V and 4 bases from J; bases unmatched to any gene: 20. The CDR3 loop spans 20 amino acids. CDR3 protein: CASSSQGRGGVGLAYNEQFF. The CDR3 region has the DNA TGCGCCAGCAGCTCGCAGGGGCGGGGGGGCGTTGGTTTAGCATACAATGAGCAGTTCTTC.

The chain combines TRBV6-1 with TRBJ2-7, with D possibly being TRBD1 (5 bases). The CDR3 sequence is 17 residues long. Germline-derived CDR1 and CDR2 are MNHNS and SASEGT. The V and J ends lost 2 bases and 0 bases respectively, with 17 bases between them. The CDR3 nucleotides read TGTGCCAGCAGTGAATCAAAGGGGCAGGTATTCTCCTACGAGCAGTACTTC. Amino acids: CASSESKGQVFSYEQYF.

The count of this clone is one. The chain uses TRBV7-2 and TRBJ2-3; TRBD2 matches 11 bases. With 1 base clipped from V and 6 bases from J, the junction kept 6 bases outside the gene matches. The CDR3 contains 16 residues. Germline V CDR1 and CDR2: SGHTA, FQGNSA. CDR3 loop: CASSLGASGGLDTQYF. The CDR3 DNA follows: TGTGCCAGCAGCTTAGGGGCTAGCGGGGGGTTGGATACGCAGTATTTT.

The chain joins TRBV19 to TRBJ1-4; 7 nucleotides align to TRBD1. The germline gives CDR1 LNHDA, CDR2 SQIVND (reference sequence). Trimming cost V 3 bases and J 1 base; bases outside gene matches: 8. This CDR3 has 17 amino acids. CDR3 DNA sequence: TGTGCCAGTAGTATCCTCCAGGGGGAGGGAACTAATGAAAAACTGTTTTTT. Translation: CASSILQGEGTNEKLFF.